This TCR beta chain was identified in a study of cytomegalovirus exposure and HLA in healthy donors. The CDR3 covers 14 residues. Trimming cost V 8 bases and J 0 bases, with 10 bases left between them. Looked up from germline, CDR1 is MNHNS and CDR2 is SASEGT. The study ran its PCR with 60 Vbeta and 13 Jbeta primers. The method was immunoSEQ multiplex PCR; TCRdb's version includes in-frame clones alone and lacks a portion of them. The table shows about 140,000 clones, with around 80% occurring only once. This clone was observed once. Its cognate antigen is unknown. The study's findings and limits: Another analysis was done later, and it associated 16,951 TCR beta sequences with HLA alleles at 0.05 false discovery rate.

The sequenced sample consisted of PBMCs. The clonotype originates from a male donor in good health and CMV-seronegative. This chain uses TRBV6-1 with TRBJ1-4, with a possible D match to TRBD1 (5 bases). The CDR3 is CASQGTATNEKLFF. The CDR3, as DNA: TGTGCCAGCCAGGGCACGGCAACTAATGAAAAACTGTTTTTT.